The 30 T cell receptor beta chains below come from one sample, sequenced in a study of tumor-infiltrating lymphocytes in primary liver carcinoma. Co-extraction of both nucleic acids (RNA and DNA) used about 20-34 mg of unsorted bulk tissue. Synthesis of TCR beta cDNA was carried out from approximately 0.55 ug total RNA with a constant-region primer. Construction of TCR beta libraries relied on three successive nested multiplex PCR rounds employing slightly modified ARM-PCR. Forward primers for TRBV1-TRBV30 and a C-beta reverse primer served the first two PCR rounds, at approximately 10 cycles each. One entry per CDR3 protein results from TCRdb running MiXCR on the multiplex PCR reads. This sample has 95,000 to 150,000 distinct CDR3 sequences; 60% to 80% occur once, and the top ten carry approximately 8.9%. The specimen sequenced was liver tumor tissue from sampling region 3. Indicated subset: tumor region T3, left-lateral pole. Every receptor here comes from an older woman with primary liver carcinoma and hepatitis B virus infection.

This clonotype occurred once. A read error may produce the germline difference seen at one junction end. V gene TRBV6-6 combines with J gene TRBJ1-2, with a possible D match to TRBD1 (6 bases). The CDR3 consists of 13 residues. The germline gives CDR1 MNHNY, CDR2 SVGAGI (reference sequence). Written as DNA, the CDR3 is TGTGCCAGCAGTTCGGACAGAATGGACGGCTACACCTTT. Residues: CASSSDRMDGYTF.

Remarks on this clonotype: The conserved phenylalanine or tryptophan is not found at the CDR3 terminus, so this likely reflects a read error. The chain is built from TRBV11-2 and TRBJ2-2; D possibly corresponds to TRBD2 (5 bases). The V end lost 10 bases, the J end lost 8 bases, and 17 bases lay between the germline ends. The CDR3 sequence is 13 residues long. CDR1 SGHAT and CDR2 FQNNGV come from the germline V gene. The CDR3 DNA reads as TGTGCCAACAACTTAGATAGGACTGGGGAGCTGTTTCTT. Translated: CANNLDRTGELFL.

The V gene is TRBV6-4, the J gene TRBJ1-6; 8 positions match TRBD1. The germline V gene encodes CDR1 MRHNA and CDR2 SNTAGT. The CDR3 is made up of 16 amino acids. V dropped 0 bases and J dropped 11; count of bases not matched to a gene: 9. The CDR3 here is CASSDSDRGFLTPLHF. The DNA for the CDR3 is TGTGCCAGCAGTGACTCAGACAGGGGCTTTTTGACACCCCTCCACTTT.

Points on this clonotype: The junction departs from germline at one end; a sequencing error may be responsible. The chain links TRBV7-8 to TRBJ2-1; D unclear. CDR1 SGHVS and CDR2 FQNEAQ come from the germline V gene. This CDR3 has 13 amino acids. CDR3 loop: CASSLVIGNGQFF. CDR3 nucleotide sequence: TGTGCCAGCAGCTTAGTCATCGGCAATGGGCAGTTCTTC.

By share, this clonotype counts as medium-sized. The CDR3 nucleotides are TGTGCCAGCAGCCCCAAAGGGACAGTCTCGGGGGAGCAGTACTTC. It yields the protein CASSPKGTVSGEQYF. The rearrangement links TRBV11-2 to TRBJ2-7; 7 positions match TRBD1. The V segment lost 5 bases and the J segment 7 bases; nucleotides outside the gene matches: 14. This CDR3 has 15 residues. Per germline, CDR1 SGHAT and CDR2 FQNNGV.

This clonotype was found many times. The chain employs TRBV6-4 and TRBJ2-1; 9 nucleotides align to TRBD1. The V segment lost 5 bases and the J segment 6 bases; nucleotides outside the gene matches: 5. Per the germline V gene, CDR1 is MRHNA and CDR2 is SNTAGT. The CDR3 has 14 residues. The CDR3 is CASSRTGESNEQFF. The CDR3 DNA sequence: TGTGCCAGCAGTCGGACAGGGGAAAGCAATGAGCAGTTCTTC.

This clonotype has a count of ten or more. The chain employs TRBV12-3 or TRBV12-4 and TRBJ1-1, with 10 bases fitting TRBD1. This CDR3 comprises 16 residues. The junction had 6 bases not matched to a gene; V was cut back by 5 bases and J by 0 bases. CDR3 region: CASSQWTGGMNTEAFF. CDR3 nucleotide sequence: TGTGCCAGCAGTCAGTGGACAGGGGGAATGAACACTGAAGCTTTCTTT.

At least ten counts were recorded for this clonotype. V gene TRBV4-1 combines with J gene TRBJ2-7, with D possibly called TRBD1 or TRBD2 (6 bases each). Germline CDR1 and CDR2: MGHRA and YSYEKL. There are 18 residues in the CDR3. Trimming removed 0 bases from V and 6 bases from J, with 24 bases in between. The CDR3 loop is CASSQDLIDRIPAGEQYF. CDR3 sequence (DNA): TGCGCCAGCAGCCAAGATCTTATCGACAGGATCCCAGCGGGCGAGCAGTACTTC.

Points on this clonotype: This may be a read error, as it is one base from a much larger clone. The J gene is TRBJ1-1, the V gene TRBV5-5; D unresolved. CDR3 size: 14 residues. CDR1 SGHKS and CDR2 YYEKEE come from the germline V gene (reference sequence). CDR3 loop: CVSSSLTGNTEAFF. Here the CDR3 DNA reads TGTGTCAGCAGCTCGCTGACGGGGAACACTGAAGCTTTCTTT.

Note on this clonotype: The junction does not match germline at one end; this may be a read error. The chain employs TRBV18 and TRBJ2-2; TRBD2 aligns across 9 bases. CDR1 is KGHSH and CDR2 is LQKENI in the germline V gene. The CDR3 is made up of 16 amino acids. The CDR3 is CASSPPSGANTEELFF. The CDR3 coding sequence is TGCGCCAGCTCACCACCTAGCGGGGCGAACACCGAGGAGCTGTTTTTT.

Concerning this clonotype itself: At one boundary the junction diverges from the germline segment, which might be a read error. The CDR3 DNA sequence: TGTGCCAGCAGCGTGACAGGGAACACTGTAGCTTTCTTT. Its protein is CASSVTGNTVAFF. This rearrangement joins TRBV5-4 to TRBJ1-1; 7 positions match TRBD1. Germline V CDR1 and CDR2: SGHNT, YYREEE (reference sequence). This CDR3 spans 13 amino acids.

This chain connects TRBV29-1 to TRBJ2-3, with 8 bases aligning to TRBD1. Germline values: CDR1 SQVTM, CDR2 ANQGSEA. CDR3 length equals 12 residues. This CDR3 is CSEDRDTDTQYF. In DNA, the CDR3 is TGCAGTGAGGACAGGGACACAGATACGCAGTATTTT.

On this clonotype: A junction end diverges from the germline sequence, so it may reflect a read error. The chain carries TRBV11-2 and TRBJ2-1; 9 bases are shared with TRBD2. This CDR3 spans 17 amino acids. Germline V gene data show CDR1 as SGHAT and CDR2 as FQNNGV. The CDR3 bases are TGTGCCAGCAGCTTAGGTCTGGTAGCGGGAGCGCCGAGTGAGCTGTTCTTC. This codes for CASSLGLVAGAPSELFF.

The genes are TRBV11-2 and TRBJ2-5, with no clear D. The CDR3 runs to 11 residues. Germline CDR1 SGHAT, CDR2 FQNNGV. This CDR3 is CARSLRVTQYF. CDR3 in DNA: TGTGCTAGGAGCTTAAGGGTGACCCAGTACTTC.

In this sample, this clonotype is medium-sized. The chain couples TRBV7-9 to TRBJ2-4; 8 nucleotides align to TRBD2. The trim removed 4 bases at V and 1 base at J, leaving 0 bases unmatched. CDR1 SEHNR and CDR2 FQNEAQ come from the germline V gene (reference sequence). The CDR3 sequence is 14 residues long. CDR3 amino acids: CASSSGGAKNIQYF. CDR3 coding DNA: TGTGCCAGCAGCTCGGGAGGGGCCAAAAACATTCAGTACTTC.

This clonotype was found many times. The J gene is TRBJ2-3, the V gene TRBV14, with TRBD2 as a possible D gene (6 bases). CDR3 size: 15 residues. V lost 1 base to trimming and J lost 5 bases, with 13 bases between them. Germline loops: CDR1 SGHDN, CDR2 FVKESK. CDR3 sequence reads: CASSQAWRARDTQYF. The CDR3, as DNA: TGTGCCAGCAGCCAAGCTTGGAGGGCCAGAGATACGCAGTATTTT.

This clonotype came up a few times. This may stem from a read error, because a much larger clone lies one nucleotide away. The DNA of the CDR3 is TGTGCTAGTGGTTTGGGCCCGGGACAGTACTCCTACGGGCAGTACTTC. Protein product: CASGLGPGQYSYGQYF. V and J are TRBV12-5 and TRBJ2-7; TRBD1 matches 7 bases. CDR1 and CDR2 (germline): LGHNT, FRNRAP. CDR3 length: 16 residues.

This chain uses TRBV11-1 with TRBJ2-7; 7 positions match TRBD2. Germline assignment: CDR1 SGHAT and CDR2 FQDESV (reference sequence). This CDR3 is 16 amino acids long. The ends lost 2 bases at V and 1 base at J; junction bases unmatched: 8. CDR3 nucleotide sequence: TGTGCCAGCAGCTTATTAAGTACTAGCGCTTCCTACGAGCAGTACTTC. This gives the protein CASSLLSTSASYEQYF.

Of note for this clonotype: Its ends do not fully match the called genes, so a read error is possible. The gene calls are TRBV5-1 and TRBJ2-5; no reliable D call. Germline V CDR1 and CDR2: SGHRS, YFSETQ. There are 14 residues in the CDR3. The CDR3 loop is CASSLGGFQGTQYF. The CDR3 nucleotides read TGCGCCAGCAGCTTGGGTGGGTTTCAAGGGACCCAGTACTTC.

The chain uses TRBV4-2 and TRBJ1-6; D may be TRBD1 (6 bases). CDR3 length: 15 residues. Deletions cut 10 bases from V and 6 bases from J, with 19 bases between. Germline CDR1 and CDR2: LGHNA and YNFKEQ. CDR3 DNA: TGTGCCAACAACCAAGGCCGGACAGTTAATTCACCCCTCCACTTT. It specifies CANNQGRTVNSPLHF.

Regarding this clonotype: The missing conserved phenylalanine or tryptophan at the end of this CDR3 makes a read error likely. The chain couples TRBV11-2 to TRBJ2-1; D not resolved. This CDR3 contains 16 residues. V was trimmed by 0 bases and J by 4 bases, leaving 13 bases between them. The V gene's germline CDR1 is SGHAT and CDR2 FQNNGV. CDR3 sequence: CASSLDLIVCYNEQFS. Here the CDR3 DNA reads TGTGCCAGCAGCTTAGATTTGATTGTGTGTTACAATGAGCAGTTCTCC.

The chain joins TRBV28 to TRBJ2-5; 10 bases agree with TRBD2. The V gene end was trimmed by 4 bases and the J gene end by 3 bases; junction bases not matched to a gene: 14. The CDR3 loop spans 18 amino acids. CDR1 is MDHEN and CDR2 is SYDVKM in the germline V gene. Here the CDR3 DNA reads TGTGCCAGCAGTTCCCGACAGGGGCGGACTAGCGGAAAAGAGACCCAGTACTTC. It encodes CASSSRQGRTSGKETQYF.

A note on this clonotype: A read error may produce the germline difference seen at one junction end. The chain uses TRBV12-3 or TRBV12-4 and TRBJ1-5, with D possibly TRBD1 on 5 matching bases. The CDR3 length is 15 residues. CDR3 sequence reads: CTSGSQGSLNQPQHF. The CDR3 DNA sequence: TGTACCAGCGGTTCCCAGGGTAGTTTGAATCAGCCCCAGCATTTT.

Concerning this clonotype itself: This could be a read error, since a much larger clone is one nucleotide away. The rearrangement links TRBV29-1 to TRBJ2-2, with D tentatively TRBD2 (7 bases). The CDR3 spans 13 residues. Germline V gives CDR1 SQVTM, CDR2 ANQGSEA. In DNA, the CDR3 is TGCAGCGTTGGAGGGGGGGGGACCGGGGAGCTGTATTTT. Translating it yields CSVGGGGTGELYF.

On this clonotype: In this CDR3 the conserved last residue, phenylalanine or tryptophan, is missing, so a read error is likely. The rearrangement links TRBV29-1 to TRBJ2-5; TRBD2 agrees at 9 bases. The CDR3 runs to 15 residues. Germline CDR1 SQVTM, CDR2 ANQGSEA. Trimming took 6 bases from V and 3 from J; bases not matched to a gene: 11. The CDR3 sequence: CSVAVRTSVEETQYL. DNA for the CDR3: TGCAGCGTAGCCGTCCGGACTAGCGTTGAAGAGACCCAGTACCTC.

With regard to this clonotype: One end of the junction varies from germline; a read error may be responsible. V and J are TRBV11-2 and TRBJ2-3, with TRBD2 identical over 7 bases. This CDR3 comprises 17 residues. CDR1 and CDR2 from the germline V gene are SGHAT and FQNNGV. The CDR3 DNA reads TGTGCCAGCAGCTTTGGGGGACTAACGTACACGTCAGCTACGCAATATTTT. Translated, it gives CASSFGGLTYTSATQYF.

Comment on this clonotype: This clone may be a read error of a much larger clone one base away. The J gene is TRBJ2-1, the V gene TRBV6-1; 7 nucleotides line up with TRBD1. The germline V gene encodes CDR1 MNHNS and CDR2 SASEGT. The CDR3 consists of 16 residues. J gave up 7 bases and V 4 bases, and 13 bases lay outside the gene matches. As DNA, the CDR3 is TGTGCCAGCAGTGTAAGACAGGGTAGGGGTTTTAATGAGCAGTTCTTC. The encoded protein is CASSVRQGRGFNEQFF.

This clonotype was seen a single time. At one end the junction does not follow the germline gene, possibly because of a read error. J is TRBJ2-1 and V is TRBV6-1; TRBD1 matches at 7 bases. The CDR3 spans 12 residues. Per germline, CDR1 MNHNS and CDR2 SASEGT. In DNA form, the CDR3 reads TGTGCCAGCAGTGAGACAGGGCATGAGCAATTCTTC. This encodes CASSETGHEQFF.

On this clonotype itself: It may be a read error: a sequence one base away is much more abundant. The chain has TRBV2 and TRBJ2-1, with TRBD2 matching over 13 bases. Germline lookup yields CDR1 SNHLY and CDR2 FYNNEI. The CDR3 extends over 15 amino acids. The V gene end was trimmed by 10 bases and the J gene end by 8 bases; junction bases not matched to a gene: 11. The CDR3 nucleotides are TGTGCCAACAGCGAAAGGACTAGCGGGAGCGATGAGCAGTTCTTC. Encoded protein: CANSERTSGSDEQFF. Drawing the rest from reference TRBV2 and TRBJ2-1, the complete variable domain is EPEVTQTPSHQVTQMGQEVILRCVPISNHLYFYWYRQILGQKVEFLVSFYNNEISEKSEIFDDQFSVERPDGSNFTLKIRSTKLEDSAMYFCANSERTSGSDEQFFGPGTRLTVL.

Of note for this clonotype: Mismatch with germline at one junction end may stem from a read error. The chain employs TRBV6-1 and TRBJ2-3; 10 positions agree with TRBD1. The CDR3 loop spans 15 amino acids. The germline gives CDR1 MNHNS, CDR2 SASEGT. The CDR3 loop reads CANSGGTGETDTQYF. The CDR3 bases are TGTGCCAACAGTGGAGGGACAGGGGAAACAGATACGCAGTATTTT.